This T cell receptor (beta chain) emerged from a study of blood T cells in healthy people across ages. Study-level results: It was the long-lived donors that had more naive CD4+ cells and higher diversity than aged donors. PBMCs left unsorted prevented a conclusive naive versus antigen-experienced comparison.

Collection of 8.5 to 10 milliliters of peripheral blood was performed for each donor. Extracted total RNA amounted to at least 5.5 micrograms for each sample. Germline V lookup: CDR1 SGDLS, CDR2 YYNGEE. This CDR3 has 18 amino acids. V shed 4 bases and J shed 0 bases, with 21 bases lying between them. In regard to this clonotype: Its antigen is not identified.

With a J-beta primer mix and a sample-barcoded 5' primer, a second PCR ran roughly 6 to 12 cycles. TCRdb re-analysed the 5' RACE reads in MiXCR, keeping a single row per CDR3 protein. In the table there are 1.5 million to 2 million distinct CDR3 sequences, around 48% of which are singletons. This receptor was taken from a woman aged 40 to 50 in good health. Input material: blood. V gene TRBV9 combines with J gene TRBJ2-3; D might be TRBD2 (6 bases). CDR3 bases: TGTGCCAGCAGCCTCCACCCGGGACTCCCTTTTAGCACAGATACGCAGTATTTT. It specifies CASSLHPGLPFSTDTQYF.